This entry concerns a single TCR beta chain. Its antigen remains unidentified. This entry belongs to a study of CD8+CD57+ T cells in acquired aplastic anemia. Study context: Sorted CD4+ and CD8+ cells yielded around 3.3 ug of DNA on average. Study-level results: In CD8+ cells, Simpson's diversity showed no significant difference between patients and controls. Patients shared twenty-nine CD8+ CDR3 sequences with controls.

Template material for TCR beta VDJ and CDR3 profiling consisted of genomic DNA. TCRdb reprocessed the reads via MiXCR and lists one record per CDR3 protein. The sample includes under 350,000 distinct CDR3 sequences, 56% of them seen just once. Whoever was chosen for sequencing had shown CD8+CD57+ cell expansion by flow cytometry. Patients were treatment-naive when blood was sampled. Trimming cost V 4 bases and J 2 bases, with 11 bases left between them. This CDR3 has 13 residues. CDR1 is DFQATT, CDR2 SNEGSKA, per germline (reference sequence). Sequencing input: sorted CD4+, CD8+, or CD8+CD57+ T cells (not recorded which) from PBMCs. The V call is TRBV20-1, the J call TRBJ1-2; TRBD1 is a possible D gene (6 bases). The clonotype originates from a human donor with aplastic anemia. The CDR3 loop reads CSATPGGNYGYTF. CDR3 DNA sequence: TGCAGTGCTACACCCGGGGGCAACTATGGCTACACCTTC.